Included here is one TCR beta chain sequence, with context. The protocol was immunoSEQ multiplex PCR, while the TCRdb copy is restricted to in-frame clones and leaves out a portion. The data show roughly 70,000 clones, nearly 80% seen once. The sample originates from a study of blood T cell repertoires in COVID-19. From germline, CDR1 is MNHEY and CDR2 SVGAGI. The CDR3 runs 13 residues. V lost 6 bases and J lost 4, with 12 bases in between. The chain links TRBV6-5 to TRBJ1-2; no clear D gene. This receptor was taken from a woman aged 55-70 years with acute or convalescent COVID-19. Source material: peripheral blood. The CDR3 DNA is TGTGCCAGCAGCGCACCGGAGGTCTATGGCTACACCTTC. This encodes CASSAPEVYGYTF.